The 24 T cell receptor beta chains below come from one sample, sequenced in a study of blood T cell repertoires in COVID-19. Assay: immunoSEQ multiplex PCR; the TCRdb copy retains only in-frame clones and omits some. The table shows about 150,000 clones, with 85% to 90% occurring only once. Material: peripheral blood. These receptors all come from a woman between 55 and 75 years old with active COVID-19.

The chain couples TRBV16 to TRBJ1-1; TRBD1 might be the D (5 bases). CDR3 length: 14 amino acids. Germline V lookup: CDR1 KGHSY, CDR2 FQNENV. V shed 4 bases and J shed 4 bases, with 13 bases lying between them. The CDR3 protein is CASSPRYGGTEAFF. The CDR3 DNA reads as TGTGCCAGCAGCCCCAGATACGGGGGCACTGAAGCTTTCTTT.

The V call is TRBV9, the J call TRBJ1-2, with D uncertain. The CDR3 is made up of 15 amino acids. CDR1 and CDR2 (germline): SGDLS, YYNGEE. The V and J ends lost 2 bases and 8 bases respectively, with 19 bases between them. CDR3 region: CASSVDPIFSGGYTF. In DNA form, the CDR3 reads TGTGCCAGCAGCGTTGACCCGATATTTTCGGGAGGCTACACCTTC. The full variable domain, completed using reference TRBV9 and TRBJ1-2, is DSGVTQTPKHLITATGQRVTLRCSPRSGDLSVYWYQQSLDQGLQFLIQYYNGEERAKGNILERFSAQQFPDLHSELNLSSLELGDSALYFCASSVDPIFSGGYTFGSGTRLTVV.

The gene calls are TRBV4-2 and TRBJ2-1, with TRBD2 identical over 7 bases. Germline CDR1 reads LGHNA; CDR2 reads YNFKEQ. With V trimmed by 0 bases and J by 6 bases, 11 bases remained unmatched. The CDR3 has 17 amino acids. CDR3 region: CASSQDPGRGRSNEQFF. CDR3 nucleotide sequence: TGTGCCAGCAGCCAAGATCCGGGGAGGGGAAGGAGCAATGAGCAGTTCTTC.

The rearrangement links TRBV3-1 (or the pseudogene TRBV3-2) to TRBJ2-3, with TRBD2 identical over 7 bases. Germline lookup yields CDR1 LGHDT and CDR2 YNNKEL (reference sequence). The V segment lost 3 bases and the J segment 2 bases; nucleotides outside the gene matches: 8. This CDR3 comprises 16 residues. CDR3 sequence (DNA): TGTGCCAGCAGCCATTTTGCGGGAGAGGCCACAGATACGCAGTATTTT. Protein product: CASSHFAGEATDTQYF.

This sequence joins TRBV4-3 and TRBJ2-7; 14 bases fit TRBD2. CDR1 LGHNA and CDR2 YSLEER come from the germline V gene. The CDR3 length is 16 residues. Trimming at V came to 0 bases and at J to 4 bases, leaving 2 bases not matched to a gene. In DNA form, the CDR3 reads TGCGCCAGCAGCCAAGATGGGACTAGCGGGAGTTACGAGCAGTACTTC. Residues: CASSQDGTSGSYEQYF.

The chain couples TRBV9 to TRBJ2-3; a weak D match, TRBD1 (6 bases). Per the germline V gene, CDR1 is SGDLS and CDR2 is YYNGEE. The CDR3 totals 14 residues. Trimming left V 2 bases short and J 5 bases short, with 12 bases between. Here the CDR3 reads CASSVFQGLDTQYF. The CDR3 DNA sequence: TGTGCCAGCAGCGTCTTCCAGGGGTTAGATACGCAGTATTTT.

The rearrangement uses TRBV4-2 and TRBJ1-2; D is undetermined. Germline V gives CDR1 LGHNA, CDR2 YNFKEQ. V shed 1 base and J shed 5 bases, with 11 bases lying between them. CDR3 length equals 14 residues. CDR3 loop: CASSQVADLYGYTF. DNA of the CDR3: TGTGCCAGCAGCCAAGTGGCGGACTTGTATGGCTACACCTTC.

The chain joins TRBV4-2 to TRBJ1-6; TRBD1 matches at 7 bases. CDR3 length: 18 amino acids. Germline CDR1 reads LGHNA; CDR2 reads YNFKEQ. V dropped 0 bases and J dropped 7; count of bases not matched to a gene: 12. CDR3 DNA: TGTGCCAGCAGCCAAGATCTACTCCGTACAGGGGCGAATTCACCCCTCCACTTT. Translating it yields CASSQDLLRTGANSPLHF.

The genes are TRBV5-4 and TRBJ2-2; 12 bases are shared with TRBD2. The length of the CDR3 is 18 residues. V lost 0 bases to trimming and J lost 2 bases; unmatched junction nucleotides: 5. The germline CDR1 and CDR2 sequences are SGHNT and YYREEE (reference sequence). For the CDR3, the DNA is TGTGCCAGCAGCTTGGGCCTAGCGGGAGGGGATAACACCGGGGAGCTGTTTTTT. Translating gives CASSLGLAGGDNTGELFF.

The chain employs TRBV6-2 or TRBV6-3 and TRBJ1-2; D gene uncertain. The germline V gene encodes CDR1 MNHEY and CDR2 SVGEGT. CDR3 length: 13 amino acids. Between the trimmed V and J ends, which lost 3 bases and 4 bases, there was a span of 9 bases. CDR3 bases: TGTGCCAGCAGTTATGAAAGCGTCTATGGCTACACCTTC. Its protein product is CASSYESVYGYTF.

The rearrangement links TRBV10-3 to TRBJ1-5; D may be TRBD1 (6 bases). Trimming cost V 0 bases and J 3 bases, with 12 bases left between them. Germline-derived CDR1 and CDR2 are ENHRY and SYGVKD. The length of the CDR3 is 16 residues. CDR3 in DNA: TGTGCCATCAGTGAGTCGAAGGGGGGGACCAATCAGCCCCAGCATTTT. Translating gives CAISESKGGTNQPQHF.

The rearrangement links TRBV25-1 to TRBJ2-7; tentatively, D is TRBD2 (5 bases). Germline V gene sequence: CDR1 MGHDK, CDR2 SYGVNS. This CDR3 has 16 residues. V was trimmed by 6 bases and J by 0 bases, leaving 18 bases between them. CDR3 residues: CASSPSGLMISYEQYF. DNA of the CDR3: TGTGCCAGCAGCCCTTCCGGACTGATGATCTCCTACGAGCAGTACTTC.

V and J are TRBV29-1 and TRBJ2-3, with 8 nucleotides matching TRBD2. The junction had 6 bases not matched to a gene; V was cut back by 5 bases and J by 2 bases. This CDR3 is 14 amino acids long. CDR1 is SQVTM and CDR2 is ANQGSEA in the germline V gene. CDR3: CSVHVAGITDTQYF. The CDR3 bases are TGCAGCGTTCACGTAGCGGGAATCACAGATACGCAGTATTTT.

J is TRBJ2-7 and V is TRBV20-1; perhaps TRBD2 as D (5 bases). Germline V lookup: CDR1 DFQATT, CDR2 SNEGSKA (reference sequence). V shed 5 bases and J shed 2 bases, with 7 bases lying between them. CDR3 length: 11 amino acids. The CDR3 sequence: CSAPGAYEQYF. CDR3 coding DNA: TGCAGTGCTCCCGGGGCCTACGAGCAGTACTTC.

The J gene is TRBJ2-1, the V gene TRBV10-3; D is ambiguous. Germline CDR1 and CDR2: ENHRY and SYGVKD. The V end lost 3 bases, the J end lost 10 bases, and 10 bases lay between the germline ends. The CDR3 contains 12 residues. CDR3 sequence (DNA): TGTGCCATCAGTGACCGCGTCGGGGAGCAGTTCTTC. Translation gives CAISDRVGEQFF.

This chain links TRBV28 with TRBJ1-1; possibly TRBD1 for D (6 bases). The CDR3 spans 13 residues. Germline CDR1 MDHEN, CDR2 SYDVKM. Trimming pared 9 bases from V and 5 bases from J, leaving 16 bases between. The CDR3, as DNA: TGTGCCAGTATTAAACAGGGAGGGACTGAAGCTTTCTTT. This codes for CASIKQGGTEAFF.

This chain uses TRBV5-5 with TRBJ2-3, with 11 bases aligning to TRBD2. Germline V lookup: CDR1 SGHKS, CDR2 YYEKEE (reference sequence). This CDR3 has 16 residues. V lost 1 base and J lost 5; bases outside the gene matches: 6. The CDR3 DNA is TGTGCCAGCAGCTTGTTAGCGGGAGGGCCGGGAGATACGCAGTATTTT. It encodes CASSLLAGGPGDTQYF.

The chain has TRBV6-2 or TRBV6-3 and TRBJ1-5, with TRBD1 matching 8 bases. The CDR3 spans 18 residues. The germline gives CDR1 MNHEY, CDR2 SVGEGT. V lost 2 bases, J lost 3 bases, and 12 bases stayed unmatched. The CDR3 nucleotides read TGTGCCAGCAGTTACCCAACCGGGACAGGAGGGATCAATCAGCCCCAGCATTTT. This gives the protein CASSYPTGTGGINQPQHF.

This rearrangement joins TRBV5-5 to TRBJ1-5, with D maybe TRBD1 (5 bases). Germline V gives CDR1 SGHKS, CDR2 YYEKEE (reference sequence). Trimming pared 0 bases from V and 6 bases from J, leaving 13 bases between. The CDR3 runs 15 residues. The CDR3 spells CASSLAGGEAQPQHF. The CDR3 DNA reads TGTGCCAGCAGCTTGGCGGGGGGGGAGGCTCAGCCCCAGCATTTT.

The genes are TRBV28 and TRBJ2-7, with D maybe TRBD2 (5 bases). V lost 3 bases and J 5 bases, leaving 20 bases between the germline ends. The V gene's germline CDR1 is MDHEN and CDR2 SYDVKM. The CDR3 length is 16 residues. The CDR3 bases are TGTGCCAGCAGTTTCCCTCAGTTTGGCCGAGGGAACGAGCAGTACTTC. It specifies CASSFPQFGRGNEQYF.

V and J are TRBV11-2 and TRBJ1-1, with D possibly being TRBD1 (6 bases). The CDR3 is made up of 14 amino acids. Germline-derived CDR1 and CDR2 are SGHAT and FQNNGV. Trimming pared 4 bases from V and 4 bases from J, leaving 13 bases between. Written as DNA, the CDR3 is TGTGCCAGCAGCTCCTTAGGGGGGGGCACTGAAGCTTTCTTT. Protein: CASSSLGGGTEAFF.

V gene TRBV7-3 combines with J gene TRBJ1-1, with D tentatively TRBD1 (6 bases). Trimming pared 5 bases from V and 3 bases from J, leaving 13 bases between. CDR3 length: 14 amino acids. CDR1 and CDR2 from the germline V gene are SGHTA and FQGTGA. The CDR3 loop is CASSPQGGDTEAFF. CDR3 nucleotides: TGTGCCAGCAGCCCACAGGGAGGGGACACTGAAGCTTTCTTT. The variable domain in full, completed from reference TRBV7-3 and TRBJ1-1, reads GAGVSQTPSNKVTEKGKYVELRCDPISGHTALYWYRQSLGQGPEFLIYFQGTGAADDSGLPNDRFFAVRPEGSVSTLKIQRTERGDSAVYLCASSPQGGDTEAFFGQGTRLTVV.

The chain's CDR3 is CASSERTSDNEQFF. Written as DNA, the CDR3 is TGTGCCAGCTCAGAAAGGACTAGTGACAATGAGCAGTTCTTC. The chain is built from TRBV18 and TRBJ2-1, with 7 bases that match TRBD2. Trimming removed 5 bases from V and 5 bases from J; junction bases left unmatched: 6. Germline CDR1 and CDR2: KGHSH and LQKENI. The length of the CDR3 is 14 residues.

V usage is TRBV6-1 and J usage is TRBJ2-7; weak D call: TRBD2 (6 bases). CDR3 length: 16 amino acids. The ends were cut back, 3 bases at V and 0 bases at J, with 15 bases in the middle. Germline V lookup: CDR1 MNHNS, CDR2 SASEGT. The CDR3 is CASSDLPGLRSYEQYF. CDR3 in DNA: TGTGCCAGCAGTGATCTTCCGGGACTCCGCTCCTACGAGCAGTACTTC.